Listed below are T cell receptor beta chains from one sample, sequenced in a study of T-cell memory formation after mild COVID-19. TCRdb reprocessed the 5' RACE reads via MiXCR and lists one record per CDR3 protein. The sample lists about 120,000 distinct CDR3 sequences, approximately 16% occurring once. Input material: PBMCs or a T cell subset sorted from them (not recorded which). The receptors come from an adult woman who had mild COVID-19 (a few samples of this study predate the infection). Cell type and time point are not known. Both conserved end residues are part of each CDR3. The D gene is left open where the match is weak. Not every row has a clone size; where given, it reads once, few, many or a size class.

d_call	cdr3_length	clone_size	v_call	j_call	cdr3_aa	cdr3_nt
-	13	-	TRBV14	TRBJ2-7	CASSQIVGYEQYF	TGTGCCAGCAGCCAGATAGTGGGCTACGAGCAGTACTTC
-	15	few	TRBV5-1	TRBJ1-6	CASSLGAGSFPPLHF	TGCGCCAGCAGCTTGGGCGCAGGGAGTTTTCCACCCCTCCACTTT
TRBD2	18	-	TRBV10-2	TRBJ2-2	CASSEETSGRGNTGELFF	TGCGCCAGCAGTGAGGAAACTAGCGGGAGGGGGAACACCGGGGAGCTGTTTTTT
-	16	few	TRBV4-3	TRBJ2-2	CASSQGPGIGTGELFF	TGCGCCAGCAGCCAGGGTCCGGGGATCGGCACCGGGGAGCTGTTTTTT
TRBD1	13	-	TRBV30	TRBJ1-1	CAWTGQGGTEAFF	TGTGCCTGGACAGGACAGGGAGGAACTGAAGCTTTCTTT
-	12	-	TRBV7-9	TRBJ2-1	CASSTRSYEQFF	TGTGCCAGCAGCACCCGGAGCTATGAGCAGTTCTTC
-	13	-	TRBV24-1	TRBJ2-7	CATSEADIFEQYF	TGTGCCACCAGTGAAGCGGACATTTTCGAGCAGTACTTC
TRBD2	15	many	TRBV5-1	TRBJ2-7	CASGLAGATSYEQYF	TGCGCCAGCGGACTAGCGGGGGCCACCTCCTACGAGCAGTACTTC
-	12	-	TRBV20-1	TRBJ2-7	CSAGRRENEQYF	TGCAGTGCTGGCCGCCGGGAGAATGAGCAGTACTTC
TRBD1	16	few	TRBV7-8	TRBJ2-7	CASSGTPGQVAYEQYF	TGTGCCAGCAGCGGCACCCCCGGACAGGTCGCCTACGAGCAGTACTTC
-	11	-	TRBV7-9	TRBJ2-5	CASSDCETQYF	TGTGCCAGCAGCGATTGTGAGACCCAGTACTTC
-	15	many	TRBV5-1	TRBJ1-1	CASRRMGGADTEAFF	TGCGCCAGCAGACGAATGGGGGGCGCGGACACTGAAGCTTTCTTT
TRBD2	13	-	TRBV15	TRBJ2-1	CATKRGGRVEQFF	TGTGCCACCAAACGGGGGGGCCGAGTGGAGCAGTTCTTC
TRBD2	14	-	TRBV7-9	TRBJ2-1	CASGSSGSDSEQFF	TGTGCCAGCGGTTCTAGCGGGAGTGATAGTGAGCAGTTCTTC
-	17	-	TRBV30	TRBJ2-3	CAWNQLGDIFFTDTQYF	TGTGCCTGGAATCAATTGGGGGACATTTTCTTTACAGATACGCAGTATTTT
-	14	-	TRBV7-8	TRBJ2-3	CASSPRGLQDTQYF	TGTGCCAGCAGTCCCAGGGGACTCCAAGATACGCAGTATTTT
TRBD1	14	-	TRBV19	TRBJ1-2	CASSFRDRGYGYTF	TGTGCCAGTAGTTTCCGGGACAGGGGGTACGGCTACACCTTC
-	15	-	TRBV11-2	TRBJ1-1	CASRFPGGRETEAFF	TGTGCCAGCCGGTTCCCGGGGGGAAGGGAGACTGAAGCTTTCTTT
-	17	many	TRBV25-1	TRBJ2-4	CASSDPKGGLAKNIQYF	TGTGCCAGCAGTGACCCCAAGGGTGGACTAGCCAAAAACATTCAGTACTTC
-	15	few	TRBV11-2	TRBJ2-1	CASSLSGRNFDEQFF	TGTGCCAGCAGCTTAAGTGGTAGGAATTTCGATGAGCAGTTCTTC
TRBD2	17	few	TRBV2	TRBJ2-3	CASSEALTSGTTDTQYF	TGTGCCAGCAGTGAAGCGCTAACTAGCGGGACCACAGATACGCAGTATTTT
TRBD1	16	-	TRBV6-5	TRBJ1-4	CASSSSGTGDNEKLFF	TGTGCCAGCAGTTCATCCGGGACAGGGGATAATGAAAAACTGTTTTTT
TRBD1	15	few	TRBV5-5	TRBJ2-1	CASILQGASYNEQFF	TGTGCCAGCATCCTACAGGGGGCATCCTACAATGAGCAGTTCTTC
-	14	few	TRBV29-1	TRBJ1-1	CSVGGRAGNTEAFF	TGCAGCGTTGGCGGCAGGGCGGGGAACACTGAAGCTTTCTTT
-	17	few	TRBV20-1	TRBJ2-6	CSARTPALVSGANVLTF	TGCAGTGCGAGGACCCCGGCGCTAGTCTCTGGGGCCAACGTCCTGACTTTC
-	11	-	TRBV14	TRBJ2-1	CASSQGQTQFF	TGTGCCAGCAGCCAGGGGCAGACGCAGTTCTTC
-	13	-	TRBV14	TRBJ2-3	CASSQDIRDTQYF	TGTGCCAGCAGCCAAGACATTAGAGATACGCAGTATTTT
-	15	few	TRBV5-1	TRBJ2-1	CASSSCTSWVHEQFF	TGCGCCAGCAGCTCTTGCACTAGCTGGGTCCATGAGCAGTTCTTC
TRBD2	16	-	TRBV6-2/TRBV6-3	TRBJ2-7	CASSYISGRALYEQYF	TGTGCCAGCAGTTACATCAGCGGGAGGGCACTCTACGAGCAGTACTTC
-	13	medium-sized	TRBV2	TRBJ2-2	CASSARVVGELFF	TGTGCCAGCAGTGCCCGGGTTGTCGGGGAGCTGTTTTTT
-	14	-	TRBV29-1	TRBJ2-1	CSVGENTLTGEQFF	TGCAGCGTTGGGGAGAATACCCTCACTGGGGAGCAGTTCTTC
-	11	few	TRBV30	TRBJ2-7	CAWSGSTEQYF	TGTGCCTGGAGTGGTTCGACCGAGCAGTACTTC
TRBD1	17	few	TRBV25-1	TRBJ2-7	CASSEGRMTGGSYEQYF	TGTGCCAGCAGTGAAGGGCGAATGACAGGGGGCAGCTACGAGCAGTACTTC
-	15	few	TRBV7-8	TRBJ1-1	CASSLRPGRYPKAFF	TGTGCCAGCAGCCTCAGACCCGGGCGATACCCGAAGGCTTTCTTT
-	14	-	TRBV12-3/TRBV12-4	TRBJ2-2	CASSFTGNTGELFF	TGTGCCAGCAGTTTCACAGGGAACACCGGGGAGCTGTTTTTT
-	14	-	TRBV19	TRBJ1-1	CASSTGLSNTEAFF	TGTGCCAGTAGCACGGGACTTTCGAACACTGAAGCTTTCTTT
TRBD1	14	-	TRBV27	TRBJ1-5	CASSLSGDSQPQHF	TGTGCCAGCAGTTTGTCAGGGGACAGTCAGCCCCAGCATTTT
-	14	-	TRBV29-1	TRBJ2-3	CSVESVGASATQYF	TGCAGCGTTGAGTCGGTAGGGGCTTCTGCTACGCAGTATTTT
TRBD2	18	few	TRBV4-1	TRBJ2-7	CASSRDQPSGGSSYEQYF	TGCGCCAGCAGCCGTGATCAGCCTAGCGGGGGAAGCTCCTACGAGCAGTACTTC
-	14	-	TRBV4-2	TRBJ2-5	CASSQGGGQETQYF	TGTGCCAGCAGCCAAGGGGGCGGACAAGAGACCCAGTACTTC
TRBD2	15	-	TRBV14	TRBJ2-1	CASSQDLRTSPNQFF	TGTGCCAGCAGCCAAGATTTGAGGACTAGCCCCAATCAGTTCTTC
-	15	few	TRBV7-8	TRBJ1-5	CASSLEDVGNQPQHF	TGTGCCAGCAGCTTAGAAGACGTGGGAAATCAGCCCCAGCATTTT
-	13	-	TRBV20-1	TRBJ1-5	CSAGANTNQPQHF	TGCAGTGCTGGGGCCAACACAAATCAGCCCCAGCATTTT
-	15	few	TRBV24-1	TRBJ2-3	CATSDYRGRRDTQYF	TGTGCCACCAGTGATTATAGGGGGAGAAGAGATACGCAGTATTTT
TRBD2	15	few	TRBV19	TRBJ2-1	CASSITSGRYNEQFF	TGTGCCAGTAGTATAACTAGCGGGAGATATAATGAGCAGTTCTTC
TRBD2	15	-	TRBV12-3/TRBV12-4	TRBJ2-3	CASSLSGGATDTQYF	TGTGCCAGCAGCCTTAGCGGGGGGGCGACAGATACGCAGTATTTT
TRBD2	14	few	TRBV27	TRBJ2-1	CASRTGLAVNEQFF	TGTGCCAGCAGGACGGGACTAGCAGTAAATGAGCAGTTCTTC
TRBD2	15	-	TRBV6-5	TRBJ2-7	CASSYSGINSYEQYF	TGTGCCAGCAGTTATAGCGGGATTAACTCCTACGAGCAGTACTTC
-	17	few	TRBV6-5	TRBJ2-2	CASSYSRQTPNTGELFF	TGTGCCAGCAGTTACTCTAGGCAGACGCCGAACACCGGGGAGCTGTTTTTT
-	16	-	TRBV10-3	TRBJ2-1	CAISVGRGSSYNEQFF	TGTGCCATCAGTGTTGGAAGGGGAAGCTCCTACAATGAGCAGTTCTTC
-	12	-	TRBV12-3/TRBV12-4	TRBJ1-5	CASSGAHQPQHF	TGTGCCAGCTCAGGGGCGCATCAGCCCCAGCATTTT
-	14	-	TRBV7-2	TRBJ2-4	CASSLRQAKNIQYF	TGTGCCAGCAGCTTAAGGCAGGCCAAAAACATTCAGTACTTC
-	14	few	TRBV20-1	TRBJ2-2	CSARVATNTGELFF	TGCAGTGCTAGAGTAGCTACCAACACCGGGGAGCTGTTTTTT
-	13	few	TRBV4-3	TRBJ1-2	CASSVQGVDGYTF	TGCGCCAGCAGCGTCCAAGGGGTTGATGGCTACACCTTC
TRBD1	13	few	TRBV13	TRBJ1-2	CASSAGQNYGYTF	TGTGCCAGCAGCGCGGGACAGAACTATGGCTACACCTTC